A selection of T cell receptor beta chains follows, all from one sample in a study of T cell repertoires in cytomegalovirus infection. The antigens these receptors bind are not known. TCRdb called the reads again in MiXCR, with one record for every CDR3 protein. The sample holds 450,000 to 650,000 distinct CDR3 sequences, roughly 43% seen once. The sample consisted of cultured PBMCs, taken from culture after CMV antigen stimulation. The receptor source for this set is a human donor in good health (CMV status not recorded). Some clones in this sample may be carry-over from other donors' samples. Both conserved end residues are part of each CDR3. Fields, in order: V gene, clone size, CDR3 protein. Size tells how often a clone was seen (once, few, many) or the class of an expanded clone, and some rows leave it out.

v_gene: TRBV27; abundance: -; CDR3aa: CASSLYGRGLSGYTF
v_gene: TRBV6-6; abundance: -; CDR3aa: CASSYSMAGAPEKYQETQYF
v_gene: TRBV9; abundance: few; CDR3aa: CASSVEREAYEQYF
v_gene: TRBV4-1; abundance: -; CDR3aa: CASSGVAGVAYNEQFF
v_gene: TRBV30; abundance: -; CDR3aa: CAWSVQGSYGYTF
v_gene: TRBV20-1; abundance: few; CDR3aa: CSAPDTFDHRATTSDQYSPLHF
v_gene: TRBV20-1; abundance: few; CDR3aa: CSARWGAADTQYF
v_gene: TRBV7-2; abundance: -; CDR3aa: CASSSGFGFGTLRNEQFF
v_gene: TRBV11-2; abundance: -; CDR3aa: CASRTFRGRNTGELFF
v_gene: TRBV7-2; abundance: few; CDR3aa: CASSPRQGPGVGEKLFF
v_gene: TRBV7-2; abundance: -; CDR3aa: CASSGSGLAMGTQYF
v_gene: TRBV18; abundance: -; CDR3aa: CASSPQQGSNQPQHF
v_gene: TRBV7-8; abundance: -; CDR3aa: CASSLLGQASYEQYF
v_gene: TRBV7-9; abundance: -; CDR3aa: CASSEVKGAQYF
v_gene: TRBV4-3; abundance: many; CDR3aa: CASSQESIGGTDQPQHF
v_gene: TRBV7-9; abundance: -; CDR3aa: CASSLVAENYEQYF
v_gene: TRBV7-2; abundance: many; CDR3aa: CASSTTRADTQYF
v_gene: TRBV7-2; abundance: -; CDR3aa: CASSLGRGSYEHF
v_gene: TRBV6-2/TRBV6-3; abundance: -; CDR3aa: CASSYSGNGYTF
v_gene: TRBV29-1; abundance: -; CDR3aa: CSSRENTEAFF
v_gene: TRBV29-1; abundance: -; CDR3aa: CSVELGSRGELFF
v_gene: TRBV5-4; abundance: -; CDR3aa: CASGQTGDNYGYTF
v_gene: TRBV6-4; abundance: -; CDR3aa: CASHPGGHQPQHF
v_gene: TRBV7-2; abundance: few; CDR3aa: CASSLSGGLTANVLTF
v_gene: TRBV2; abundance: few; CDR3aa: CASNGLAGARDEQYF
v_gene: TRBV12-3/TRBV12-4; abundance: -; CDR3aa: CASLTDYGYTF
v_gene: TRBV9; abundance: -; CDR3aa: CASRGTGYTF
v_gene: TRBV12-3/TRBV12-4; abundance: -; CDR3aa: CASTNGLDYGYTF
v_gene: TRBV29-1; abundance: -; CDR3aa: CSSSRGLAWETQYF
v_gene: TRBV7-9; abundance: -; CDR3aa: CASSLVPLSRGTQYF
v_gene: TRBV11-2; abundance: few; CDR3aa: CASSLVYRQMWDQRGYEQYF
v_gene: TRBV6-1; abundance: few; CDR3aa: CASTSLQGGITNEKLFF
v_gene: TRBV6-4; abundance: few; CDR3aa: CASSDTRQQFF
v_gene: TRBV12-3/TRBV12-4; abundance: few; CDR3aa: CASTALGEQFF
v_gene: TRBV3-1; abundance: few; CDR3aa: CASGTEFLSTQYF
v_gene: TRBV7-2; abundance: -; CDR3aa: CASSHRGTRNTEAFF
v_gene: TRBV7-9; abundance: few; CDR3aa: CASSLKSGRETGELFF
v_gene: TRBV7-2; abundance: many; CDR3aa: CASSLTGGSNQPQHF
v_gene: TRBV5-1; abundance: -; CDR3aa: CASSQTGMNTEAFF
v_gene: TRBV7-2; abundance: -; CDR3aa: CASSLRGGTPGNIQYF
v_gene: TRBV19; abundance: -; CDR3aa: CASSRYPGGYTF
v_gene: TRBV3-1; abundance: -; CDR3aa: CASSQMGQGGQPQHF
v_gene: TRBV25-1; abundance: -; CDR3aa: CASSEYLLRDHLRTQYF
v_gene: TRBV12-3/TRBV12-4; abundance: -; CDR3aa: CASILGGAYNEQFF